The T cell receptor beta chain described here comes from a study of blood T cell repertoires in COVID-19. Background on the study: Donors in the United States, Italy and Spain gave samples during acute or convalescent COVID-19. Sources were T cells, B-cell-depleted T cells, or PBMCs; the material itself was cDNA or gDNA.

How the authors handled the data: Amplification of reference gene primers was used by the study to estimate nucleated cell counts. Sequencing used immunoSEQ multiplex PCR; TCRdb keeps in-frame clones, though not all of them. V, J and clone size reflect that table, while D and trimming were determined from the DNA. Of 400,000 to 550,000 clones detected, around 89% appear once; the ten largest clones hold roughly 4.3%. V gave up 4 bases and J gave up 6 bases; unmatched junction bases: 11. This CDR3 contains 15 residues. CDR1 and CDR2 (germline): SGDLS, YYNGEE. The receptor comes from a woman aged 25 to 39 with acute or convalescent COVID-19. The sample taken for sequencing was peripheral blood. The chain uses TRBV9 and TRBJ2-3, with TRBD2 identical over 7 bases. CDR3 amino acids: CASSPLDGGGDTQYF. The CDR3 DNA reads TGTGCCAGCAGCCCATTGGACGGGGGAGGGGATACGCAGTATTTT.